A single sample gave rise to the 25 T cell receptor beta chains below, sequenced in a study of OX40 agonist ivuxolimab in advanced cancers. Profiling relied on immunoSEQ multiplex PCR, and the TCRdb table lists in-frame clones only, not all of them. There are 90,000 to 150,000 clones in the sample; 80% to 90% occur only once, and approximately 0.55% lies in the top ten. Sequences were derived from CD4+ or CD8+ T cells sorted from blood, sampled in a trial of the OX40 agonist ivuxolimab. These receptors originate from an adult with an advanced solid tumor such as melanoma, head and neck, liver or kidney cancer.

This clone was seen once. V usage is TRBV6-6 and J usage is TRBJ1-4; D gene uncertain. Germline V gene data show CDR1 as MNHNY and CDR2 as SVGAGI (reference sequence). Trimming took 7 bases from V and 0 from J, leaving 12 bases between them. The CDR3 extends over 15 amino acids. In DNA form, the CDR3 reads TGTGCCAGCACGAAGCAGCTAGCAACTAATGAAAAACTGTTTTTT. Translating gives CASTKQLATNEKLFF.

V gene TRBV11-2 combines with J gene TRBJ1-1, with a tentative D call TRBD1 (5 bases). Germline V gene sequence: CDR1 SGHAT, CDR2 FQNNGV. V was shortened by 3 bases and J by 0 bases, with 8 bases between the two germline ends. This CDR3 region has 14 residues. Here the CDR3 reads CASSFREMNTEAFF. The CDR3, as DNA: TGTGCCAGCAGCTTCAGGGAGATGAACACTGAAGCTTTCTTT.

The chain combines TRBV6-5 with TRBJ1-5; D not resolved. CDR1 and CDR2 (germline): MNHEY, SVGAGI. The CDR3 runs 15 residues. V was shortened by 2 bases and J by 0 bases, with 8 bases between the two germline ends. Here the CDR3 reads CASSYGSDSNQPQHF. As DNA, the CDR3 is TGTGCCAGCAGTTACGGGAGCGATAGCAATCAGCCCCAGCATTTT.

This rearrangement joins TRBV5-5 to TRBJ1-2; D uncertain. The CDR3 sequence is 13 residues long. Germline values: CDR1 SGHKS, CDR2 YYEKEE (reference sequence). Between the trimmed V and J ends, which lost 1 base and 5 bases, there was a span of 9 bases. CDR3 sequence: CASSLHAQYGYTF. CDR3 in DNA: TGTGCCAGCAGCTTGCATGCCCAGTATGGCTACACCTTC.

This clone came up once. The J gene is TRBJ1-1, the V gene TRBV15; weak D call: TRBD1 (5 bases). Trimming stripped 2 bases from V and 8 bases from J, with 9 bases between. Germline V gene sequence: CDR1 LNHNV, CDR2 YYDKDF (reference sequence). The CDR3 runs to 12 residues. DNA for the CDR3: TGTGCCACCAGCAGACAGGGACGCGAAGCTTTCTTT. Translating gives CATSRQGREAFF.

This clone was detected only once. This rearrangement joins TRBV28 to TRBJ2-7; 7 bases agree with TRBD2. Per germline, CDR1 MDHEN and CDR2 SYDVKM. This CDR3 is 12 amino acids long. V lost 6 bases to trimming and J lost 5 bases; unmatched junction nucleotides: 4. The CDR3 DNA follows: TGTGCCAGCAGAAGGGGAGGGGACGAGCAGTACTTC. This codes for CASRRGGDEQYF.

The chain links TRBV10-1 to TRBJ1-4; D is unclear. This CDR3 is built from 17 residues. V was cut by 0 bases and J by 5 bases, with 16 bases left in between. Looked up from germline, CDR1 is WNHNN and CDR2 is SYGVQD (reference sequence). The CDR3 here is CASSESSSYVENEKLFF. The CDR3 DNA reads as TGCGCCAGCAGTGAGTCCAGCTCTTACGTGGAGAATGAAAAACTGTTTTTT.

J is TRBJ1-2 and V is TRBV5-1, with unresolved D. The germline CDR1 and CDR2 sequences are SGHRS and YFSETQ. The CDR3 length is 14 residues. Between the trimmed V and J ends, which lost 0 bases and 10 bases, there was a span of 16 bases. The CDR3 protein is CASSLVQPSIFYTF. The DNA for the CDR3 is TGCGCCAGCAGCTTGGTTCAGCCCTCTATATTCTACACCTTC.

CDR3 nucleotide sequence: TGTGCCATCAGTACTGGGGGTGGCGAAAAACTGTTTTTT. Protein product: CAISTGGGEKLFF. J is TRBJ1-4 and V is TRBV10-3, with a possible D match to TRBD1 (5 bases). The CDR3 is 13 amino acids. The germline CDR1 and CDR2 sequences are ENHRY and SYGVKD. The V end was cut by 5 bases, the J end by 8 bases, with 12 bases between.

The CDR3 region is CAWSVSGRELFF. CDR3 in DNA: TGTGCCTGGAGTGTAAGCGGGCGGGAGCTGTTTTTT. The chain is built from TRBV30 and TRBJ2-2, with D possibly being TRBD2 (6 bases). The CDR3 spans 12 residues. Between the trimmed V and J ends, which lost 0 bases and 9 bases, there was a span of 8 bases. Germline-derived CDR1 and CDR2 are GTSNPN and SVGIG (reference sequence).

The chain links TRBV18 to TRBJ2-7, with D possibly called TRBD1 or TRBD2 (5 bases each). The CDR3 is made up of 12 amino acids. V was trimmed by 2 bases and J by 7 bases, leaving 9 bases between them. Germline CDR1 KGHSH, CDR2 LQKENI. CDR3 DNA sequence: TGTGCCAGCTCACCAGGGACGGGGGAGCAGTACTTC. Translated: CASSPGTGEQYF.

A word on this clone: Compared with germline, one end of the junction differs, possibly owing to a read error. The chain couples TRBV12-5 to TRBJ2-5; 7 nucleotides agree with TRBD1. Germline-derived CDR1 and CDR2 are LGHNT and FRNRAP. This CDR3 has 13 amino acids. The CDR3 is CASEGGRGPQRDF. The CDR3 nucleotides are TGTGCTAGTGAAGGGGGTAGGGGGCCGCAGAGGGACTTC.

This chain uses TRBV27 with TRBJ2-1; 8 nucleotides match TRBD2. Germline trimming cut 6 bases from V and 5 bases from J; bases unmatched to any gene: 12. The CDR3 sequence is 16 residues long. Germline V gene sequence: CDR1 MNHEY, CDR2 SMNVEV (reference sequence). CDR3 bases: TGTGCCAGCAGACCCGGGGTAGCGGGGAACCACAATGAGCAGTTCTTC. Protein sequence: CASRPGVAGNHNEQFF.

This chain joins TRBV30 and TRBJ2-5, with D unclear. CDR3 length equals 11 residues. Trimming pared 2 bases from V and 7 bases from J, leaving 8 bases between. Germline CDR1 reads GTSNPN; CDR2 reads SVGIG (reference sequence). This CDR3 reads CAWSPAGTQYF. In nucleotides, the CDR3 is TGTGCCTGGAGTCCGGCCGGGACCCAGTACTTC.

This clone showed up just once. CDR3 coding DNA: TGTGCCAGCGGCCCGTATTCTTGGGGGGTGGGCTACAATGAGCAGTTCTTC. It is translated as CASGPYSWGVGYNEQFF. The chain has TRBV28 and TRBJ2-1, with a tentative D call TRBD2 (6 bases). The CDR3 runs 17 residues. The ends were cut back, 8 bases at V and 3 bases at J, with 23 bases in the middle. CDR1 and CDR2 from the germline V gene are MDHEN and SYDVKM.

This chain joins TRBV7-9 and TRBJ2-3; no reliable D call. Per germline, CDR1 SEHNR and CDR2 FQNEAQ (reference sequence). With 5 bases removed from V and 1 base from J, the gap between germline ends came to 13 bases. The length of the CDR3 is 15 residues. CDR3 coding DNA: TGTGCCAGCAGCCTCTCGGGCCGGGGCACAGATACGCAGTATTTT. Encoded protein: CASSLSGRGTDTQYF.

The chain uses TRBV4-1 and TRBJ2-1, with 7 nucleotides matching TRBD2. Looked up from germline, CDR1 is MGHRA and CDR2 is YSYEKL. V lost 0 bases, J lost 12 bases, and 14 bases stayed unmatched. The CDR3 covers 16 residues. The chain's CDR3 is CASSQDGSLPERGQFF. In DNA form, the CDR3 reads TGCGCCAGCAGCCAAGATGGTAGTTTGCCCGAGCGGGGGCAGTTCTTC.

The rearrangement links TRBV7-2 to TRBJ1-1; D not resolved. CDR1 is SGHTA, CDR2 FQGNSA, per germline. This CDR3 region has 11 residues. V lost 7 bases and J 7 bases, leaving 10 bases between the germline ends. CDR3 loop: CASTTTGEAFF. CDR3 in DNA: TGTGCCAGCACAACAACGGGTGAAGCTTTCTTT. Full variable domain (rest looked up from reference TRBV7-2 and TRBJ1-1): GAGVSQSPSNKVTEKGKDVELRCDPISGHTALYWYRQSLGQGLEFLIYFQGNSAPDKSGLPSDRFSAERTGGSVSTLTIQRTQQEDSAVYLCASTTTGEAFFGQGTRLTVV.

The chain couples TRBV28 to TRBJ2-7; D remains ambiguous. CDR1 is MDHEN, CDR2 SYDVKM, per germline. V was cut by 7 bases and J by 0 bases, with 13 bases left in between. The CDR3 has 14 amino acids. CDR3 protein: CASNIGQVSYEQYF. The CDR3 region has the DNA TGTGCCAGCAACATAGGTCAGGTCTCCTACGAGCAGTACTTC.

J is TRBJ2-7 and V is TRBV27; unclear D gene. This CDR3 has 15 residues. Per germline, CDR1 MNHEY and CDR2 SMNVEV (reference sequence). V was clipped by 3 bases and J by 0 bases, with 12 bases between them. CDR3 sequence reads: CASSFRSRSSYEQYF. The CDR3 nucleotides are TGTGCCAGCAGTTTTCGATCCAGGAGCTCCTACGAGCAGTACTTC.

The chain employs TRBV5-4 and TRBJ2-7; 8 bases match TRBD1. The V and J ends lost 4 bases and 4 bases, in that order; junction bases with no gene match: 4. CDR1 is SGHNT, CDR2 YYREEE, per germline (reference sequence). This CDR3 spans 13 amino acids. The CDR3: CASSPQGGYEQYF. For the CDR3, the DNA is TGTGCCAGCAGCCCACAGGGGGGATACGAGCAGTACTTC. Full variable domain (missing parts from reference TRBV5-4 and TRBJ2-7): ETGVTQSPTHLIKTRGQQVTLRCSSQSGHNTVSWYQQALGQGPQFIFQYYREEENGRGNFPPRFSGLQFPNYSSELNVNALELDDSALYLCASSPQGGYEQYFGPGTRLTVT.

The chain carries TRBV5-5 and TRBJ2-3; D is possibly TRBD1 or TRBD2 (5 bases each). Trimming cost V 0 bases and J 2 bases, with 7 bases left between them. This CDR3 region has 14 residues. CDR1 and CDR2 from the germline V gene are SGHKS and YYEKEE (reference sequence). The CDR3 reads CASSLGGATDTQYF. The CDR3 DNA reads TGTGCCAGCAGCTTGGGAGGGGCCACAGATACGCAGTATTTT.

The chain joins TRBV28 to TRBJ2-7; 12 positions match TRBD1. The CDR3 spans 15 residues. The V segment lost 2 bases and the J segment 5 bases; nucleotides outside the gene matches: 4. Germline V gene lookup returns CDR1 MDHEN and CDR2 SYDVKM. CDR3: CASSLAGTGGHEQYF. The CDR3 DNA reads TGTGCCAGCAGTTTAGCCGGGACAGGGGGCCACGAGCAGTACTTC.

The sample holds one count of this clone. The genes are TRBV4-1 and TRBJ2-3, with 7 bases matching TRBD1. In germline, CDR1 is MGHRA, CDR2 YSYEKL. This CDR3 is 16 amino acids long. With 3 bases clipped from V and 2 bases from J, the junction kept 8 bases outside the gene matches. The CDR3 is CASSQQPTGPTDTQYF. CDR3 DNA sequence: TGCGCCAGCAGCCAGCAACCGACAGGGCCCACAGATACGCAGTATTTT.

The chain is built from TRBV27 and TRBJ1-6, with unresolved D. Germline CDR1 reads MNHEY; CDR2 reads SMNVEV (reference sequence). Trimming cost V 0 bases and J 2 bases, with 5 bases left between them. The CDR3 contains 15 residues. CDR3 protein: CASSLSGAYNSPLHF. For the CDR3, the DNA is TGTGCCAGCAGTTTATCCGGGGCCTATAATTCACCCCTCCACTTT.